Below, 23 T cell receptor beta chains from the same sample are listed, as sequenced in a study of blood T cell repertoires in COVID-19. The protocol was immunoSEQ multiplex PCR, while the TCRdb copy is restricted to in-frame clones and leaves out a portion. The sample lists around 42,000 clones, approximately 86% occurring once. Sequencing was performed on peripheral blood. These receptors all come from a human donor in a cohort sampled during active COVID-19.

This CDR3 reads CASSSQGTSGANVLTF. The CDR3 DNA reads TGCGCCAGCAGCTCTCAGGGGACCTCTGGGGCCAACGTCCTGACTTTC. The gene calls are TRBV4-3 and TRBJ2-6; maybe TRBD1 (6 bases). The CDR3 loop spans 16 amino acids. V shed 5 bases and J shed 0 bases, with 11 bases lying between them. From germline, CDR1 is LGHNA and CDR2 YSLEER.

V usage is TRBV5-4 and J usage is TRBJ2-7, with 9 bases aligning to TRBD2. This CDR3 has 15 amino acids. Germline trimming cut 0 bases from V and 4 bases from J; bases unmatched to any gene: 5. Germline CDR1 is SGHNT and CDR2 is YYREEE (reference sequence). The DNA for the CDR3 is TGTGCCAGCAGCTTGGAAGCGGGGGGAGATTACGAGCAGTACTTC. It is translated as CASSLEAGGDYEQYF.

The chain uses TRBV9 and TRBJ2-5; 9 positions agree with TRBD1. V shed 2 bases and J 2 bases; nucleotides not matched to a gene: 1. This CDR3 is 14 amino acids long. Per the germline V gene, CDR1 is SGDLS and CDR2 is YYNGEE. In nucleotides, the CDR3 is TGTGCCAGCAGCGTCGGGACAGGGCAAGAGACCCAGTACTTC. Amino acid sequence: CASSVGTGQETQYF. Using reference TRBV9 and TRBJ2-5 for the parts outside the CDR3, the full variable domain is DSGVTQTPKHLITATGQRVTLRCSPRSGDLSVYWYQQSLDQGLQFLIQYYNGEERAKGNILERFSAQQFPDLHSELNLSSLELGDSALYFCASSVGTGQETQYFGPGTRLLVL.

The chain couples TRBV5-5 to TRBJ2-7, with D unresolved. The length of the CDR3 is 12 residues. Germline V CDR1 and CDR2: SGHKS, YYEKEE (reference sequence). The V and J ends lost 0 bases and 3 bases respectively, with 4 bases between them. For the CDR3, the DNA is TGTGCCAGCAGCTTGGATCACTACGAGCAGTACTTC. It yields the protein CASSLDHYEQYF.

This chain joins TRBV24-1 and TRBJ2-1, with 8 bases that match TRBD1. The CDR3 sequence is 16 residues long. Germline V gives CDR1 KGHDR, CDR2 SFDVKD. V gave up 4 bases and J gave up 9 bases; unmatched junction bases: 13. The CDR3 sequence is CATSETGTGSVREQFF. CDR3 nucleotides: TGTGCCACCAGTGAGACCGGGACAGGAAGTGTCCGTGAGCAGTTCTTC.

This chain uses TRBV5-1 with TRBJ2-7; perhaps TRBD1 as D (5 bases). From germline, CDR1 is SGHRS and CDR2 YFSETQ. V lost 4 bases and J lost 5, with 13 bases in between. The CDR3 spans 13 residues. CDR3 nucleotides: TGCGCCAGCAGCCAGGGATCAGGCCACGAGCAGTACTTC. Its protein product is CASSQGSGHEQYF.

The chain couples TRBV7-9 to TRBJ1-4, with 9 bases that match TRBD1. The CDR3 length is 16 residues. Germline V gene sequence: CDR1 SEHNR, CDR2 FQNEAQ (reference sequence). The J segment lost 8 bases and the V segment lost 5 bases, leaving 12 bases of the junction unmatched. The CDR3, as DNA: TGTGCCAGCAGCCCCCCTCGGGGACAGGGCGCGGAAAAACTGTTTTTT. It encodes CASSPPRGQGAEKLFF.

The chain links TRBV3-1 (or the pseudogene TRBV3-2) to TRBJ1-5; TRBD1 agrees at 10 bases. The length of the CDR3 is 14 residues. CDR1 and CDR2 (germline): LGHDT, YNNKEL (reference sequence). V lost 4 bases, J lost 6 bases, and 3 bases stayed unmatched. CDR3 nucleotide sequence: TGTGCCAGCAGCCGGGACAGGGGCGGTCAGCCCCAGCATTTT. It encodes CASSRDRGGQPQHF.

V and J are TRBV7-8 and TRBJ1-6, with D possibly TRBD1 on 6 matching bases. Trimming cost V 1 base and J 2 bases, with 6 bases left between them. Germline CDR1 is SGHVS and CDR2 is FQNEAQ. The CDR3 is 15 amino acids. DNA for the CDR3: TGTGCCAGCAGCTTAGACAGGGCCTATAATTCACCCCTCCACTTT. As protein: CASSLDRAYNSPLHF.

The chain is built from TRBV3-1 (or the pseudogene TRBV3-2) and TRBJ2-5; tentatively, D is TRBD2 (7 bases). Germline-derived CDR1 and CDR2 are LGHDT and YNNKEL (reference sequence). The CDR3 loop spans 15 amino acids. V was cut by 3 bases and J by 1 base, with 12 bases left in between. CDR3 in DNA: TGTGCCAGCAGCCAGGGGGGGCTTGGCCAAGAGACCCAGTACTTC. This codes for CASSQGGLGQETQYF.

The J gene is TRBJ1-5, the V gene TRBV7-2; D possibly corresponds to TRBD1 (5 bases). This CDR3 has 14 amino acids. Germline CDR1 reads SGHTA; CDR2 reads FQGNSA. Trimming took 1 base from V and 7 from J, leaving 11 bases between them. The CDR3 sequence is CASSLGRRGQPQHF. The CDR3 DNA reads as TGTGCCAGCAGCTTAGGGCGGAGGGGCCAGCCCCAGCATTTT.

The J gene is TRBJ2-3, the V gene TRBV25-1; 8 bases map to TRBD1. With V trimmed by 4 bases and J by 1 base, 7 bases remained unmatched. This CDR3 spans 16 amino acids. Germline CDR1 MGHDK, CDR2 SYGVNS. Here the CDR3 DNA reads TGTGCCAGCAGTGGCCTTGGGGGACAGGGCACAGATACGCAGTATTTT. It translates to CASSGLGGQGTDTQYF. Drawing the rest from reference TRBV25-1 and TRBJ2-3, the complete variable domain is EADIYQTPRYLVIGTGKKITLECSQTMGHDKMYWYQQDPGMELHLIHYSYGVNSTEKGDLSSESTVSRIRTEHFPLTLESARPSHTSQYLCASSGLGGQGTDTQYFGPGTRLTVL.

This chain connects TRBV5-5 to TRBJ1-1; TRBD1 matches 7 bases. The J segment lost 1 base and the V segment lost 3 bases, leaving 9 bases of the junction unmatched. The CDR3 consists of 16 residues. Germline-derived CDR1 and CDR2 are SGHKS and YYEKEE (reference sequence). In nucleotides, the CDR3 is TGTGCCAGCAGCTGGGGACAGCCGAATACGAACACTGAAGCTTTCTTT. Translated: CASSWGQPNTNTEAFF.

The DNA of the CDR3 is TGTGCCAGCTCACAGGCCCGCGGGGGGATCGCCGGGGAGCTGTTTTTT. Translated: CASSQARGGIAGELFF. The chain couples TRBV18 to TRBJ2-2; TRBD2 agrees at 8 bases. This CDR3 has 16 amino acids. The V segment lost 4 bases and the J segment 6 bases; nucleotides outside the gene matches: 10. The V gene's germline CDR1 is KGHSH and CDR2 LQKENI.

The rearrangement uses TRBV5-1 and TRBJ2-5; the match to TRBD2 covers 13 bases. Unmatched junction bases numbered 8, after V lost 4 bases and J lost 5 bases. This CDR3 has 16 amino acids. In germline, CDR1 is SGHRS, CDR2 YFSETQ. CDR3 DNA: TGCGCCAGCAGCCCCGGGGGGACTAGCGGGGATGAGACCCAGTACTTC. Amino acids: CASSPGGTSGDETQYF.

The chain uses TRBV27 and TRBJ2-5; 7 bases map to TRBD2. V was clipped by 3 bases and J by 2 bases; unmatched bases: 6. The CDR3 runs 15 residues. Germline loops: CDR1 MNHEY, CDR2 SMNVEV (reference sequence). The CDR3 reads CASSFAGTTQETQYF. In DNA, the CDR3 is TGTGCCAGCAGTTTCGCGGGGACTACACAAGAGACCCAGTACTTC.

The chain couples TRBV27 to TRBJ2-1; 9 bases are shared with TRBD2. CDR3 length: 17 amino acids. V shed 6 bases, J shed 5 bases, and the junction held 14 bases outside the gene matches. The V gene's germline CDR1 is MNHEY and CDR2 SMNVEV (reference sequence). In DNA, the CDR3 is TGTGCCAGCAGACGGGGACTCAAAAGCGGGGGGAACAATGAGCAGTTCTTC. This translates into CASRRGLKSGGNNEQFF.

This chain uses TRBV6-2 or TRBV6-3 with TRBJ2-5, with 10 bases aligning to TRBD2. The CDR3 contains 16 residues. The V gene end was trimmed by 2 bases and the J gene end by 0 bases; junction bases not matched to a gene: 3. Looked up from germline, CDR1 is MNHEY and CDR2 is SVGEGT. CDR3 sequence reads: CASSYSTSGDQETQYF. In DNA form, the CDR3 reads TGTGCCAGCAGTTACAGTACTAGCGGGGACCAAGAGACCCAGTACTTC.

The genes are TRBV6-2 or TRBV6-3 and TRBJ1-5; D is ambiguous. The length of the CDR3 is 14 residues. V was trimmed by 6 bases and J by 0 bases, leaving 9 bases between them. Germline V lookup: CDR1 MNHEY, CDR2 SVGEGT. This CDR3 reads CASSLSFSNQPQHF. For the CDR3, the DNA is TGTGCCAGCAGCCTTTCTTTTAGCAATCAGCCCCAGCATTTT.

This clone was observed a few times. The chain has TRBV2 and TRBJ1-5; TRBD1 agrees at 8 bases. Germline V CDR1 and CDR2: SNHLY, FYNNEI. J lost 4 bases, V lost 4 bases, and 6 bases had no gene match. This CDR3 region has 15 residues. The CDR3 DNA reads TGTGCCAGCAGTGTCGACAGGGGCATAAATCAGCCCCAGCATTTT. It codes for CASSVDRGINQPQHF.

For the CDR3, the DNA is TGTGCCAGCAGCACCCGGACAGGGGGGTCCGGGGAGCTGTTTTTT. The encoded protein is CASSTRTGGSGELFF. This chain links TRBV11-3 with TRBJ2-2; 10 nucleotides match TRBD1. The germline V gene encodes CDR1 SGHNT and CDR2 YENEEA. The CDR3 has 15 amino acids. V gave up 5 bases and J gave up 6 bases; unmatched junction bases: 6.

The rearrangement uses TRBV2 and TRBJ1-5; no clear D gene. There are 13 residues in the CDR3. CDR1 SNHLY and CDR2 FYNNEI come from the germline V gene. Trimming removed 8 bases at V and 2 bases at J, with 10 bases between. CDR3 sequence reads: CASEGQGNQPQHF. CDR3 in DNA: TGTGCCAGCGAGGGCCAGGGCAATCAGCCCCAGCATTTT.

The rearrangement joins TRBV20-1 to TRBJ2-7; D is unresolved. Trimming shortened V by 3 bases and J by 4 bases, and 4 bases separated the two germline ends. The CDR3 is 10 amino acids. CDR1 DFQATT and CDR2 SNEGSKA come from the germline V gene (reference sequence). The CDR3 DNA reads TGCAGTGCTAGGGAGTACGAGCAGTACTTC. It yields the protein CSAREYEQYF.